The present T cell receptor (beta chain) was sequenced within a study of T-cell reconstitution after alpha-beta-depleted transplantation in children. The study, taken as a whole, reports: After one year, T-cell counts and TCRbeta diversity mostly came from new T cells. Several hundred rapidly expanded clones from non-depleted graft cells reportedly supplied alpha-beta T cells about two months post-transplant. Recipient T cells and thymic progenitors that survived gave rise to the high TCRbeta diversity observed at day 60 in some patients.

The length of the CDR3 is 16 residues. As it was prepared, the TCRbeta library received unique molecular identifiers. TCRdb called the PCR reads again in MiXCR, with one record for every CDR3 protein. The sample has around 300,000 distinct CDR3 sequences, 6% to 10% seen once. This clonotype has at least ten counts. Its antigen is as yet unknown. The starting material was peripheral blood, obtained 360 days after TCRalphabeta/CD19-depleted stem cell transplant. The sequence was obtained from a female patient aged 2-10 years who had a stem cell transplant for Fanconi anemia, so the T cells may come from the graft donor. The chain joins TRBV21-1 to TRBJ2-4; the table's D call, TRBD1, has no DNA check behind it. TRBV21-1 is deemed a pseudogene. Here the CDR3 DNA reads TGTGCCAGCAGCCGAAGGGGTATGGGACATATAAACATTCAGTACTTC. Amino acid sequence: CASSRRGMGHINIQYF.